These 21 T cell receptor beta chains share one sample of origin, sequenced in a study of T cells in Graves' hyperthyroidism and ophthalmopathy. There were TCR beta CDR3 regions amplified from RNA transcripts. Primed by the HTBI set, a first-round RT-PCR was run on the TCR CDR3. TCRdb fed the multiplex PCR reads into MiXCR, producing one record per CDR3 protein. The sample lists 380,000 or so distinct CDR3 sequences; about 19% were seen once. Material for sequencing was blood. Receptors were obtained from a woman aged 18-30 years with Graves' hyperthyroidism.

The V gene is TRBV6-1, the J gene TRBJ2-7; 9 bases are a match to TRBD2. This CDR3 spans 13 amino acids. V gave up 8 bases and J gave up 0 bases; unmatched junction bases: 2. Germline CDR1 reads MNHNS; CDR2 reads SASEGT. The CDR3 DNA reads as TGTGCCAGCGGACTAGCGTCCTCCTACGAGCAGTACTTC. Translation gives CASGLASSYEQYF.

This clonotype was recorded many times. The CDR3 DNA reads as TGTGCCAGCAGTGAAGAGGCCTTGCGTTACGAGCAGTACTTC. As protein: CASSEEALRYEQYF. The chain links TRBV6-1 to TRBJ2-7; D gene unclear. The CDR3 sequence is 14 residues long. With 1 base removed from V and 4 bases from J, the gap between germline ends came to 11 bases. Germline lookup yields CDR1 MNHNS and CDR2 SASEGT.

This clonotype was seen at least ten times. V and J are TRBV29-1 and TRBJ1-5; D is unresolved. V dropped 4 bases and J dropped 4 bases, with 8 bases sitting between them. This CDR3 is built from 12 residues. Germline V gene lookup returns CDR1 SQVTM and CDR2 ANQGSEA. The CDR3 DNA sequence: TGCAGCGTTGCCAGCCCGAATCAGCCCCAGCATTTT. It specifies CSVASPNQPQHF.

Comment on this clonotype: This CDR3 fails to terminate in the conserved phenylalanine or tryptophan, so it likely reflects a read error. The limits of the CDR3 on the DNA are not certain, so only TCRdb's listed CDR3 is given. J is TRBJ1-5 and V is TRBV7-9. From its first to its last residue, the CDR3 has 12 amino acids. The germline V gene has CDR1 SEHNR and CDR2 FQNEAQ (reference sequence). The CDR3 reads CASSLEHQPQQV.

This clonotype appeared many times. The V gene is TRBV20-1, the J gene TRBJ1-5; no reliable D call. Deletions cut 5 bases from V and 4 bases from J, with 12 bases between. Germline V lookup: CDR1 DFQATT, CDR2 SNEGSKA (reference sequence). This CDR3 spans 13 amino acids. The CDR3 region has the DNA TGCAGTGCTGTTCAGGCGGGGAATCAGCCCCAGCATTTT. Translation: CSAVQAGNQPQHF.

This clonotype appeared many times. The V and J genes are TRBV27 and TRBJ1-6; D call uncertain. Germline V lookup: CDR1 MNHEY, CDR2 SMNVEV (reference sequence). Trimming cost V 4 bases and J 10 bases, with 14 bases left between them. There are 14 residues in the CDR3. As DNA, the CDR3 is TGTGCCAGCAGTTCCGCCGGGTTTGGGTCACCCCTCCACTTT. Its protein is CASSSAGFGSPLHF.

The table lists this clonotype with many counts. The chain links TRBV6-1 to TRBJ2-7; tentative D call: TRBD2 (5 bases). There are 13 residues in the CDR3. Per the germline V gene, CDR1 is MNHNS and CDR2 is SASEGT. V dropped 4 bases and J dropped 6 bases, with 13 bases sitting between them. The CDR3 coding sequence is TGTGCCAGCAGTGCGACGCGGGCGGGCGAGCAGTACTTC. It encodes CASSATRAGEQYF.

This clonotype occurred many times. V is TRBV7-8 and J is TRBJ2-4, with D perhaps assigned TRBD1 or TRBD2 (5 bases each). This CDR3 is 17 amino acids long. Trimming left V 0 bases short and J 6 bases short, with 18 bases between. Germline V gives CDR1 SGHVS, CDR2 FQNEAQ. The CDR3 DNA reads TGTGCCAGCAGCTTAGCGAGGGCAGGGCCAGGGAGAAACATTCAGTACTTC. Encoded protein: CASSLARAGPGRNIQYF. The full variable domain, in which reference TRBV7-8 and TRBJ2-4 provide the parts outside the CDR3, is GAGVSQSPRYKVAKRGQDVALRCDPISGHVSLFWYQQALGQGPEFLTYFQNEAQLDKSGLPSDRFFAERPEGSVSTLKIQRTQQEDSAVYLCASSLARAGPGRNIQYFGAGTRLSVL.

Ten or more counts support this clonotype. The V and J genes are TRBV11-2 and TRBJ2-7; D gene uncertain. In germline, CDR1 is SGHAT, CDR2 FQNNGV. Trimming cost V 0 bases and J 1 base, with 10 bases left between them. The CDR3 is 15 residues long. The CDR3 protein is CASSLDGGLSYEQYF. CDR3 DNA: TGTGCCAGCAGCTTAGATGGCGGATTGTCCTACGAGCAGTACTTC.

In this sample, this clonotype turned up many times. V and J are TRBV7-2 and TRBJ1-1, with 7 bases matching TRBD1. V was clipped by 5 bases and J by 1 base; unmatched bases: 7. The CDR3 sequence is 15 residues long. CDR1 is SGHTA and CDR2 is FQGNSA in the germline V gene. The CDR3 DNA reads TGTGCCAGCAGCCTCCAGGGACAGCCGAACACTGAAGCTTTCTTT. It codes for CASSLQGQPNTEAFF.

This clonotype was observed many times. This rearrangement joins TRBV20-1 to TRBJ2-5; 7 nucleotides match TRBD1. CDR3 size: 13 residues. Trimming at V came to 3 bases and at J to 3 bases, leaving 4 bases not matched to a gene. Germline V gene data show CDR1 as DFQATT and CDR2 as SNEGSKA (reference sequence). DNA of the CDR3: TGCAGTGCTAGTAGACAGGGCAAAGAGACCCAGTACTTC. Encoded protein: CSASRQGKETQYF.

This clonotype has ten or more counts. The chain employs TRBV9 and TRBJ1-1; D possibly corresponds to TRBD1 (5 bases). V was shortened by 1 base and J by 3 bases, with 10 bases between the two germline ends. From germline, CDR1 is SGDLS and CDR2 YYNGEE. This CDR3 comprises 14 residues. The CDR3 DNA reads TGTGCCAGCAGCGTAAGTGGGGCCTACACTGAAGCTTTCTTT. This encodes CASSVSGAYTEAFF.

This chain joins TRBV7-8 and TRBJ1-3; D might be TRBD1 (5 bases). This CDR3 is 16 amino acids long. V was trimmed by 4 bases and J by 2 bases, leaving 15 bases between them. CDR1 SGHVS and CDR2 FQNEAQ come from the germline V gene. CDR3 sequence (DNA): TGTGCCAGCAGCTACACCTCGGGGGGACCTGGAAACACCATATATTTT. This sequence encodes CASSYTSGGPGNTIYF.

This clonotype was observed at least ten times. The genes are TRBV6-4 and TRBJ2-5; 12 bases match TRBD2. The CDR3 sequence is 15 residues long. Germline trimming cut 6 bases from V and 2 bases from J; bases unmatched to any gene: 4. CDR1 is MRHNA and CDR2 is SNTAGT in the germline V gene. CDR3 sequence (DNA): TGTGCCAGCAGCAGACTAGCGGGGGCGCAAGAGACCCAGTACTTC. This codes for CASSRLAGAQETQYF.

There are a few counts of this clonotype. Since a much larger clone is just one base distant, this may be a read error. The chain recombines TRBV12-3 or TRBV12-4 with TRBJ1-2; D is possibly TRBD1 (5 bases). The CDR3 loop spans 13 amino acids. V was clipped by 5 bases and J by 1 base, with 8 bases between them. The CDR3 protein is CASSGGGNYGYTF. DNA of the CDR3: TGTGCCAGCAGTGGGGGGGGTAACTATGGCTACACCTTC.

This clonotype was observed at least ten times. V usage is TRBV18 and J usage is TRBJ2-2, with D perhaps assigned TRBD1 or TRBD2 (6 bases each). The germline V gene encodes CDR1 KGHSH and CDR2 LQKENI. This CDR3 has 16 residues. Trimming took 0 bases from V and 3 from J, leaving 11 bases between them. This CDR3 reads CASSPPRGGDTGELFF. CDR3 DNA sequence: TGTGCCAGCTCACCACCCAGGGGCGGGGACACCGGGGAGCTGTTTTTT.

The chain recombines TRBV20-1 with TRBJ1-6, with D unclear. The ends were cut back, 6 bases at V and 4 bases at J, with 10 bases in the middle. Germline-derived CDR1 and CDR2 are DFQATT and SNEGSKA (reference sequence). The CDR3 covers 13 residues. The chain's CDR3 is CSATTVYNSPLHF. The CDR3, as DNA: TGCAGTGCGACGACGGTGTATAATTCACCCCTCCACTTT.

This clonotype was seen many times. This chain joins TRBV6-5 and TRBJ2-5; possibly TRBD1 for D (5 bases). Germline assignment: CDR1 MNHEY and CDR2 SVGAGI. The CDR3 sequence is 13 residues long. V was shortened by 2 bases and J by 5 bases, with 9 bases between the two germline ends. The CDR3: CASSYGKGETQYF. CDR3 bases: TGTGCCAGCAGTTACGGGAAGGGGGAGACCCAGTACTTC.

This clonotype was found many times. V usage is TRBV7-2 and J usage is TRBJ2-7, with D tentatively TRBD1 (6 bases). V was pared by 0 bases and J by 1 base, with 10 bases between. The germline V gene has CDR1 SGHTA and CDR2 FQGNSA. The CDR3 loop spans 15 amino acids. The CDR3 sequence is CASSLAGAGSYEQYF. The CDR3 DNA reads as TGTGCCAGCAGCTTAGCGGGGGCGGGTTCCTACGAGCAGTACTTC.

As for this clonotype: A read error is possible here, since a much larger clone lies one base away. This chain uses TRBV6-1 with TRBJ1-1; D ambiguous. The CDR3 covers 14 residues. Germline-derived CDR1 and CDR2 are MNHNS and SASEGT. CDR3 sequence (DNA): TGTGCCAGCAGTGAATGGCAGCAGAACACTGAAGCTTGCTTT. It codes for CASSEWQQNTEACF.

This clonotype was observed a few times. The rearrangement uses TRBV4-1 and TRBJ1-5, with TRBD1 identical over 8 bases. The CDR3 runs to 15 residues. The J segment lost 7 bases and the V segment lost 1 base, leaving 6 bases of the junction unmatched. Germline CDR1 is MGHRA and CDR2 is YSYEKL. CDR3 in amino acids: CASSQVFPGGQPQHF. CDR3 in DNA: TGCGCCAGCAGCCAAGTGTTCCCAGGGGGCCAGCCCCAGCATTTT.